The TCR beta chain under discussion was sequenced for a study of OX40 agonist ivuxolimab in advanced cancers. Study as a whole: Recorded diagnoses for dose-escalation patients were hepatocellular carcinoma, melanoma, renal cell or head and neck cancer. Study-wide results and limits: Researchers did not establish what antigens the expanded peripheral T cells target.

On this clone: Its antigen remains unidentified.

The V and J ends lost 7 bases and 6 bases respectively, with 25 bases between them. The germline CDR1 and CDR2 sequences are SGHTA and FQGNSA. The CDR3 has 17 residues. Data came from immunoSEQ multiplex PCR; TCRdb stores just in-frame clones and leaves some out. The sample includes over 95,000 clones, 75% to 95% of them seen just once. This clonotype originated in an adult with an advanced solid tumor such as melanoma, head and neck, liver or kidney cancer. This material consisted of CD4+ or CD8+ T cells sorted from blood, taken in a trial of the OX40 agonist ivuxolimab. The V gene is TRBV7-2, the J gene TRBJ2-1, with D possibly being TRBD2 (6 bases). CDR3 loop: CASNVGPLRLASNEQFF. In DNA, the CDR3 is TGTGCCAGCAACGTGGGCCCCCTTAGGCTAGCGAGCAATGAGCAGTTCTTC.